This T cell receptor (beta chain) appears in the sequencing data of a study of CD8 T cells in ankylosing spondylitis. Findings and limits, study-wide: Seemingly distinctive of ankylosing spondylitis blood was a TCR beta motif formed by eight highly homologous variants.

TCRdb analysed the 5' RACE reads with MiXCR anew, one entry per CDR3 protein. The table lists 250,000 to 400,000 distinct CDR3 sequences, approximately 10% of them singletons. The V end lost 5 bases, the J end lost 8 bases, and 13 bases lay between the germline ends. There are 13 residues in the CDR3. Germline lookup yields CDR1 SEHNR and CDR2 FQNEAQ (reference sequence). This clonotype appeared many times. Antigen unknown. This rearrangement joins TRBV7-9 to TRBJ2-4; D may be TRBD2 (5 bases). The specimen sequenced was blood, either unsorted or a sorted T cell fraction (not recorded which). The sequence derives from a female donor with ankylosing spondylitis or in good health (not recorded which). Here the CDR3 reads CASSPPDWDIQYF. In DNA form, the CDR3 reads TGTGCCAGCAGCCCTCCGGACTGGGACATTCAGTACTTC.